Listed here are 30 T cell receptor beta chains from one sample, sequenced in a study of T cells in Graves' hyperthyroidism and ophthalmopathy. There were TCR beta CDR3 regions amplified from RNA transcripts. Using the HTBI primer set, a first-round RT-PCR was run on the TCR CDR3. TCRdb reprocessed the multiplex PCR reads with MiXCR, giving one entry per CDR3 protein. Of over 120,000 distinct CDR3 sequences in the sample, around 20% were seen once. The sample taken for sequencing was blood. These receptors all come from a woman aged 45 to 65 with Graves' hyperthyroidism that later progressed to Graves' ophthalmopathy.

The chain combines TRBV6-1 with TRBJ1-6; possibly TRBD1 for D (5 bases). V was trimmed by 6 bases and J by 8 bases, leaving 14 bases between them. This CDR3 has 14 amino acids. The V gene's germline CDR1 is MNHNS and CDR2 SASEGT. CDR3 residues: CASSRRGAYSPLHF. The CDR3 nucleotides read TGTGCCAGCAGCCGGAGGGGCGCATATTCACCCCTCCACTTT.

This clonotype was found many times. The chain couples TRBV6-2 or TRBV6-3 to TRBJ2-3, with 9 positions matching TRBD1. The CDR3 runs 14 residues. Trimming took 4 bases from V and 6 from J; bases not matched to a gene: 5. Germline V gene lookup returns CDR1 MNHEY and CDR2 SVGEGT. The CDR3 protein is CASSWTGAADTQYF. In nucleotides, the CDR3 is TGTGCCAGCAGTTGGACAGGGGCTGCGGATACGCAGTATTTT.

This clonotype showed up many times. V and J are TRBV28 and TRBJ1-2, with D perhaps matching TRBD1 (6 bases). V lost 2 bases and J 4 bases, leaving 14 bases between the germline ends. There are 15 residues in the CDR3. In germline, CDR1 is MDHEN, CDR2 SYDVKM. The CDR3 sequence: CASSLGGSGGYGYTF. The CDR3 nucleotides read TGTGCCAGCAGTTTAGGGGGCTCCGGAGGCTATGGCTACACCTTC.

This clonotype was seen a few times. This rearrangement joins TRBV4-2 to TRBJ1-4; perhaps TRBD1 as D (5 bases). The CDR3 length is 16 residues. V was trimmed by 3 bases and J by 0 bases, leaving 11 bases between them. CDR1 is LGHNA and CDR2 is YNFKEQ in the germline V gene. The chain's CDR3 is CASSQRGGATNEKLFF. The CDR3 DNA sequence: TGTGCCAGCAGCCAGAGGGGCGGGGCAACTAATGAAAAACTGTTTTTT.

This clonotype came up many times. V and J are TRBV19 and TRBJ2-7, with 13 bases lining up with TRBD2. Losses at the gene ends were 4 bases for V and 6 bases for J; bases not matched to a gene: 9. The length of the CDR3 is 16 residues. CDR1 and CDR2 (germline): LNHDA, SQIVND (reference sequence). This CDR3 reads CASSTRTSGRRAEQYF. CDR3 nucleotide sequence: TGTGCCAGTAGTACCCGGACTAGCGGGAGACGCGCCGAGCAGTACTTC.

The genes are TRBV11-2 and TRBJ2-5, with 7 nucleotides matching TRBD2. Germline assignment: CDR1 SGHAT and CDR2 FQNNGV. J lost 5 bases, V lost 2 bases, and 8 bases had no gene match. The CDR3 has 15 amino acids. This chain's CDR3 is CASSLWAGVGETQYF. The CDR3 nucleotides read TGTGCCAGCAGCTTATGGGCGGGGGTAGGGGAGACCCAGTACTTC.

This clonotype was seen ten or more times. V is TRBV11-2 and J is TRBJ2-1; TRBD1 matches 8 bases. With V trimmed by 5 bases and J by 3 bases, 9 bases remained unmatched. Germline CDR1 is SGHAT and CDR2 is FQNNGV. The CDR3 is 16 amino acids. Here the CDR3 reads CASSRGKDRVYNEQFF. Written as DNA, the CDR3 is TGTGCCAGCAGCCGAGGGAAGGACAGGGTCTACAATGAGCAGTTCTTC. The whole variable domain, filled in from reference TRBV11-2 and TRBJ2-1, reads EAGVAQSPRYKIIEKRQSVAFWCNPISGHATLYWYQQILGQGPKLLIQFQNNGVVDDSQLPKDRFSAERLKGVDSTLKIQPAKLEDSAVYLCASSRGKDRVYNEQFFGPGTRLTVL.

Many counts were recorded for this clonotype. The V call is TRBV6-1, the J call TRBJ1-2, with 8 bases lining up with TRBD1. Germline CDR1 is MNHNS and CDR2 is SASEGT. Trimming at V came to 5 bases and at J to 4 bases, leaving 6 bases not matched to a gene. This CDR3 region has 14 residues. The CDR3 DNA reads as TGTGCCAGCAGTACTACGACAGGGGCCTATGGCTACACCTTC. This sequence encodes CASSTTTGAYGYTF.

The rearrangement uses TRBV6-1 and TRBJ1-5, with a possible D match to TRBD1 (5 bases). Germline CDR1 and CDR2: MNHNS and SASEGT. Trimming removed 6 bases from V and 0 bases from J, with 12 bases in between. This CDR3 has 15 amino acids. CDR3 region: CASRKDTNSNQPQHF. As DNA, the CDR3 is TGTGCCAGCAGAAAGGACACCAATAGCAATCAGCCCCAGCATTTT.

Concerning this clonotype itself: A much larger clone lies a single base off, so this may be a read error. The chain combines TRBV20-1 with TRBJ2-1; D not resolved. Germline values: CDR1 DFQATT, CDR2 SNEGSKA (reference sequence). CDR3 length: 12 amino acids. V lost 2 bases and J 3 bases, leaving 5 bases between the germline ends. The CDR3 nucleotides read TGCAGTGCTAGAAGTGACTACAATGAGCAGTTCTTC. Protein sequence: CSARSDYNEQFF.

CDR3 region: CASSPGQGKGQPQHF. CDR3 coding DNA: TGTGCCAGCAGCCCCGGACAGGGAAAAGGGCAGCCCCAGCATTTT. The chain couples TRBV7-9 to TRBJ1-5; the match to TRBD1 covers 8 bases. The V segment lost 5 bases and the J segment 7 bases; nucleotides outside the gene matches: 10. This CDR3 region has 15 residues. Germline V gene data show CDR1 as SEHNR and CDR2 as FQNEAQ (reference sequence).

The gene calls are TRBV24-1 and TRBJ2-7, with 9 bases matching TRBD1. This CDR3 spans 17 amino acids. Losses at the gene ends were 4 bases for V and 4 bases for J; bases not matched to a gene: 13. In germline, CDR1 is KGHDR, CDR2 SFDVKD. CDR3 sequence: CATSDKDRGWDVYEQYF. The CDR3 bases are TGTGCCACCAGTGACAAGGACAGGGGTTGGGATGTTTACGAGCAGTACTTC.

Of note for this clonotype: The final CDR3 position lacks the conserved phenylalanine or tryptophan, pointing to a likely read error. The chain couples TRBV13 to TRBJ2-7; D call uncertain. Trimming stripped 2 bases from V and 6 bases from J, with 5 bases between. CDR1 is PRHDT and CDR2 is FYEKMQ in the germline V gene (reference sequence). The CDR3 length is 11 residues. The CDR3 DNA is TGTGCCAGCAGCTTACTCCGCGAGCAGTACCTC. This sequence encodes CASSLLREQYL.

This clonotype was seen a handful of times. The CDR3 region is CASSGRGPEGYTF. In nucleotides, the CDR3 is TGTGCCAGCAGTGGTCGGGGCCCTGAGGGCTACACCTTC. This chain uses TRBV6-1 with TRBJ1-2; D perhaps matches TRBD1 (5 bases). The CDR3 is made up of 13 amino acids. Germline-derived CDR1 and CDR2 are MNHNS and SASEGT. The ends were cut back, 4 bases at V and 8 bases at J, with 14 bases in the middle.

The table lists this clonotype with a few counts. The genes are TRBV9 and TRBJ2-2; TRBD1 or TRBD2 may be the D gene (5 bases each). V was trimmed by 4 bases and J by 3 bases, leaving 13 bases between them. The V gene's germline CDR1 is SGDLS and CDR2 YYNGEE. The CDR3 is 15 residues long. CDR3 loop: CASSPYRGDTGELFF. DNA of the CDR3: TGTGCCAGCAGCCCCTACAGAGGGGACACCGGGGAGCTGTTTTTT.

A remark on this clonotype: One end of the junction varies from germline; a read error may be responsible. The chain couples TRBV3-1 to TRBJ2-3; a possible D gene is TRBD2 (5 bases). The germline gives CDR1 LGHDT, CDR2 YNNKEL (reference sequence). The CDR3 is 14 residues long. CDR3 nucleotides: TGTGCCAGCGGCCAAGCTCCTAGCCTTTATACGCAGTATTTT. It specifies CASGQAPSLYTQYF.

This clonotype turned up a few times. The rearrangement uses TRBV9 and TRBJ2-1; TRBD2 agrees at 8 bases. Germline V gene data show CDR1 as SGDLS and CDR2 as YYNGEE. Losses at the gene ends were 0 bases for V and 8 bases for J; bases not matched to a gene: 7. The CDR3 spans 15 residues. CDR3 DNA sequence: TGTGCCAGCAGCGTAGGATCCGGGAGGGGCGATGAGCAGTTCTTC. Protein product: CASSVGSGRGDEQFF.

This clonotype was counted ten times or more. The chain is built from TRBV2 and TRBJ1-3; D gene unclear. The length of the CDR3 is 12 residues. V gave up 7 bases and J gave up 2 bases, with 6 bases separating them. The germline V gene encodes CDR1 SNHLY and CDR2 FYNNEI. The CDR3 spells CASKSPGNTIYF. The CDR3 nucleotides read TGTGCCAGCAAATCCCCTGGAAACACCATATATTTT.

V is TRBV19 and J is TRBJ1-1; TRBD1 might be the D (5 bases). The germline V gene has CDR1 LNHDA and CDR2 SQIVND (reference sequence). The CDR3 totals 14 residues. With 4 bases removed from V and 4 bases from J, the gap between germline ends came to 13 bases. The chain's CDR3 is CASSSQGGGTEAFF. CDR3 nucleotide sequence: TGTGCCAGTAGTAGTCAGGGTGGAGGCACTGAAGCTTTCTTT.

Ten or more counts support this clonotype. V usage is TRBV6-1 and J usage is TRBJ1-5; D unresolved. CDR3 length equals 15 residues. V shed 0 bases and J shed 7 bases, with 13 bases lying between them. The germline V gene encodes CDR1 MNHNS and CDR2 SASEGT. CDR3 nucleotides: TGTGCCAGCAGTGAAGCCGGAGGGTTGCGGCAGCCCCAGCATTTT. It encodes CASSEAGGLRQPQHF.

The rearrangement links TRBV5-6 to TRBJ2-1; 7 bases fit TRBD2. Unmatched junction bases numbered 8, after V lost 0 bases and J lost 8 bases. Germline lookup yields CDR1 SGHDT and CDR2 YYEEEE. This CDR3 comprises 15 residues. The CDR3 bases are TGTGCCAGCAGCTTGGGCCCCTCCCGGGGGGATGAGCAGTTCTTC. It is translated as CASSLGPSRGDEQFF. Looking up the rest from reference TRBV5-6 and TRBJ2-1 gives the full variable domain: DAGVTQSPTHLIKTRGQQVTLRCSPKSGHDTVSWYQQALGQGPQFIFQYYEEEERQRGNFPDRFSGHQFPNYSSELNVNALLLGDSALYLCASSLGPSRGDEQFFGPGTRLTVL.

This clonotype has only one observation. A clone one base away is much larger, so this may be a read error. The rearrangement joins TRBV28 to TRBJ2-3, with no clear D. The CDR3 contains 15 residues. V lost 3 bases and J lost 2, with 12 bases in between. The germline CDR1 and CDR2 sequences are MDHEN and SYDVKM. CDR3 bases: TGTGCCAGCAGTTTCAACTTCCACTCCACAGATACGCAGTATTTT. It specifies CASSFNFHSTDTQYF.

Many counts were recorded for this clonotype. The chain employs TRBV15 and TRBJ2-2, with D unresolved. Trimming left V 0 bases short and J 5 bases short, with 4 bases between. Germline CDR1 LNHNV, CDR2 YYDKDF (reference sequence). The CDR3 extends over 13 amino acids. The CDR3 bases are TGTGCCACCAGCAGAGATCCGACCGGGGAGCTGTTTTTT. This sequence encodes CATSRDPTGELFF.

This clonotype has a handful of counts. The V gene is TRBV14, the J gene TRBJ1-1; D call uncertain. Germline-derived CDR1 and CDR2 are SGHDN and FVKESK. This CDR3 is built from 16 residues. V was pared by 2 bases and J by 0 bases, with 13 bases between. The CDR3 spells CASSQSGVGMNTEAFF. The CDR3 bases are TGTGCCAGCAGCCAATCTGGGGTGGGGATGAACACTGAAGCTTTCTTT.

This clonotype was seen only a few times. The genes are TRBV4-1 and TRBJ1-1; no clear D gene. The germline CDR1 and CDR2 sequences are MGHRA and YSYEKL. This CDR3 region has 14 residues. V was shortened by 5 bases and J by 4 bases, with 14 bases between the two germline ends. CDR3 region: CASSDRVKPTEAFF. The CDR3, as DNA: TGCGCCAGCAGCGACCGGGTCAAACCCACTGAAGCTTTCTTT.

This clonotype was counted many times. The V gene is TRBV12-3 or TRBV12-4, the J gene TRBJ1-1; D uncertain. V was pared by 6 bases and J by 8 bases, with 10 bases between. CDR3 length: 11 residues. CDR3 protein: CASRNLEEAFF. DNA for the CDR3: TGTGCCAGCAGAAACCTAGAGGAAGCTTTCTTT.

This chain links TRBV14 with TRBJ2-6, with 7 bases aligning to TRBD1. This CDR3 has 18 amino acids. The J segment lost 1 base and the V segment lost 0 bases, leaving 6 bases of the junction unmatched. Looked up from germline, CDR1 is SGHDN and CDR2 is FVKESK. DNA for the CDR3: TGTGCCAGCAGCCAAGATGTAGGGGGCTGGTCTGGGGCCAACGTCCTGACTTTC. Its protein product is CASSQDVGGWSGANVLTF.

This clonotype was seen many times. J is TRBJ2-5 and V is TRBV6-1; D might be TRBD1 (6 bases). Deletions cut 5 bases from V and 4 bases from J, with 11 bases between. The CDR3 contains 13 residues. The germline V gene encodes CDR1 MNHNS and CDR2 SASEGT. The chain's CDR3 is CASSHRVRETQYF. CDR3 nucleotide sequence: TGTGCCAGCAGTCACAGGGTTCGAGAGACCCAGTACTTC.

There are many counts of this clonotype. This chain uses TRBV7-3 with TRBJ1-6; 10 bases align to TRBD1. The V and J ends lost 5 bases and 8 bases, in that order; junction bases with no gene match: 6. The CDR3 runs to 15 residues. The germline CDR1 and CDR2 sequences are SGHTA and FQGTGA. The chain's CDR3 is CASSHGQGGDSPLHF. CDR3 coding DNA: TGTGCCAGCAGCCACGGACAGGGGGGTGATTCACCCCTCCACTTT.

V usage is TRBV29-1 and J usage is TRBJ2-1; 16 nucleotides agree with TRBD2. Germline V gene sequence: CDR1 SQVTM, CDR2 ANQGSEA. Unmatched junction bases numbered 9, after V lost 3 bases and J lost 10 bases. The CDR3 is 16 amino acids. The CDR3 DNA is TGCAGCGTTGAGGGGGGACTAGCGGGAGGGCAGGGAGAGCAGTTCTTC. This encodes CSVEGGLAGGQGEQFF.